These 24 T cell receptor beta chains originate from one sample sequenced in a study of T-cell reconstitution after alpha-beta-depleted transplantation in children. Unique molecular identifiers were built into the TCRbeta library. TCRdb passed the PCR reads through MiXCR, listing each CDR3 protein once. The table has about 100,000 distinct CDR3 sequences, roughly 7.6% seen once; the top ten hold about 15%. Sequenced here: PBMCs, sampled before TCRalphabeta/CD19-depleted stem cell transplant. All receptors derive from a boy aged 2 to 9 with acute lymphoblastic leukemia, due to receive a stem cell transplant.

This clonotype turned up a few times. This sequence joins TRBV4-1 and TRBJ2-7; unclear D gene. Trimming took off 1 base at V and 0 bases at J, with 10 bases between the two ends. CDR1 is MGHRA, CDR2 YSYEKL, per germline. The CDR3 is 15 amino acids. The CDR3 nucleotides read TGCGCCAGCAGCCAAGGATTGAGCCTCTCCTACGAGCAGTACTTC. It encodes CASSQGLSLSYEQYF.

This clonotype was seen more than once but under ten times. The J gene is TRBJ2-1, the V gene TRBV19, with 11 bases fitting TRBD2. V was clipped by 4 bases and J by 4 bases; unmatched bases: 6. The CDR3 covers 16 residues. Germline loops: CDR1 LNHDA, CDR2 SQIVND (reference sequence). The DNA for the CDR3 is TGTGCCAGTAGTAAGACTAGCGGGGAAAGATACAATGAGCAGTTCTTC. As protein: CASSKTSGERYNEQFF. Full variable domain (remainder filled in from reference TRBV19 and TRBJ2-1): DGGITQSPKYLFRKEGQNVTLSCEQNLNHDAMYWYRQDPGQGLRLIYYSQIVNDFQKGDIAEGYSVSREKKESFPLTVTSAQKNPTAFYLCASSKTSGERYNEQFFGPGTRLTVL.

This clonotype occurred a few times. This chain connects TRBV12-3 or TRBV12-4 to TRBJ1-1, with D unclear. Trimming took off 6 bases at V and 1 base at J, with 15 bases between the two ends. The CDR3 is 15 amino acids. CDR3 residues: CASSRPDGENTEAFF. The CDR3, as DNA: TGTGCCAGCAGCCGCCCGGACGGAGAGAACACTGAAGCTTTCTTT.

The table lists this clonotype with many counts. The chain carries TRBV5-6 and TRBJ2-1, with TRBD2 as a possible D gene (5 bases). V lost 4 bases and J 9 bases, leaving 14 bases between the germline ends. Germline V gene lookup returns CDR1 SGHDT and CDR2 YYEEEE. The CDR3 runs 13 residues. The CDR3 loop is CASSHASSSEQFF. The CDR3 bases are TGTGCCAGCAGCCACGCCTCTAGCAGTGAGCAGTTCTTC. The full variable domain, completed using reference TRBV5-6 and TRBJ2-1, is DAGVTQSPTHLIKTRGQQVTLRCSPKSGHDTVSWYQQALGQGPQFIFQYYEEEERQRGNFPDRFSGHQFPNYSSELNVNALLLGDSALYLCASSHASSSEQFFGPGTRLTVL.

This clonotype has only a few counts. The J gene is TRBJ1-6, the V gene TRBV12-3 or TRBV12-4; no firm D call. Trimming took off 1 base at V and 10 bases at J, with 8 bases between the two ends. The CDR3 totals 13 residues. CDR3 protein: CASSLGVGSPLHF. As DNA, the CDR3 is TGTGCCAGCAGTTTAGGGGTTGGGTCACCCCTCCACTTT.

The sample holds many counts of this clonotype. This chain connects TRBV27 to TRBJ2-1; 9 positions match TRBD2. Germline V lookup: CDR1 MNHEY, CDR2 SMNVEV (reference sequence). Germline trimming cut 4 bases from V and 8 bases from J; bases unmatched to any gene: 9. This CDR3 comprises 15 residues. CDR3 coding DNA: TGTGCCAGCAGTTCCGGGACTAGCAGTCCCGATGAGCAGTTCTTC. Translation gives CASSSGTSSPDEQFF.

In its sample, this clonotype was seen many times. V gene TRBV27 combines with J gene TRBJ1-5; no clear D. Trimming removed 4 bases at V and 0 bases at J, with 10 bases between. CDR1 and CDR2 (germline): MNHEY, SMNVEV (reference sequence). The CDR3 has 15 amino acids. The CDR3 region is CASSSIPYSNQPQHF. CDR3 nucleotide sequence: TGTGCCAGCAGTTCAATCCCTTATAGCAATCAGCCCCAGCATTTT.

In its sample, this clonotype was seen many times. V gene TRBV9 combines with J gene TRBJ2-7; TRBD2 matches 10 bases. From germline, CDR1 is SGDLS and CDR2 YYNGEE. This CDR3 is 17 amino acids long. V lost 4 bases and J lost 3; bases outside the gene matches: 13. The CDR3 DNA sequence: TGTGCCAGCAGCCCTCAGGGGGTACTAGCGGGGAGCTACGAGCAGTACTTC. It yields the protein CASSPQGVLAGSYEQYF. Combining the CDR3 with reference TRBV9 and TRBJ2-7 gives the whole variable domain DSGVTQTPKHLITATGQRVTLRCSPRSGDLSVYWYQQSLDQGLQFLIQYYNGEERAKGNILERFSAQQFPDLHSELNLSSLELGDSALYFCASSPQGVLAGSYEQYFGPGTRLTVT.

This clonotype was recorded at least ten times. The CDR3 coding sequence is TGTGCCAGCAGTTTCCCCGGGACGGAAGGGAGAGAGACCCAGTACTTC. It translates to CASSFPGTEGRETQYF. The chain is built from TRBV12-3 or TRBV12-4 and TRBJ2-5; D possibly matches TRBD1 or TRBD2 (5 bases each). The V gene lost 3 bases and the J gene lost 4 bases, with 18 bases spanning the gap. The CDR3 consists of 16 residues.

This clonotype has only a few counts. The J gene is TRBJ2-3, the V gene TRBV5-1; no definite D call. V lost 0 bases to trimming and J lost 6 bases, with 5 bases between them. The V gene's germline CDR1 is SGHRS and CDR2 YFSETQ. The CDR3 has 12 residues. CDR3 residues: CASSLEVDTQYF. CDR3 in DNA: TGCGCCAGCAGCTTGGAGGTCGATACGCAGTATTTT.

This clonotype was counted a few times. V is TRBV7-6 and J is TRBJ2-7; 12 bases agree with TRBD2. Germline loops: CDR1 SGHVS, CDR2 FNYEAQ. Trimming removed 4 bases from V and 3 bases from J; junction bases left unmatched: 10. The CDR3 is 17 residues long. The chain's CDR3 is CASSSWTSGAPIYEQYF. CDR3 in DNA: TGTGCCAGCAGCTCTTGGACTAGCGGGGCACCCATCTACGAGCAGTACTTC.

This clonotype appeared many times. The chain uses TRBV2 and TRBJ2-5; D unresolved. The V and J ends lost 6 bases and 1 base respectively, with 6 bases between them. The CDR3 extends over 12 amino acids. Germline loops: CDR1 SNHLY, CDR2 FYNNEI. CDR3: CASSGGQETQYF. Written as DNA, the CDR3 is TGTGCCAGCAGCGGCGGCCAAGAGACCCAGTACTTC.

This clonotype occurred a few times. The chain couples TRBV3-1 to TRBJ1-2; D call uncertain. CDR1 and CDR2 from the germline V gene are LGHDT and YNNKEL (reference sequence). Trimming pared 3 bases from V and 6 bases from J, leaving 11 bases between. The CDR3 is 13 amino acids. The CDR3 loop reads CASSQTSRNGYTF. The CDR3 region has the DNA TGTGCCAGCAGCCAGACGTCCCGCAATGGCTACACCTTC.

This clonotype was seen ten or more times. The chain combines TRBV29-1 with TRBJ2-5; 9 positions match TRBD2. Germline V gene lookup returns CDR1 SQVTM and CDR2 ANQGSEA. CDR3 size: 12 residues. With V trimmed by 7 bases and J by 5 bases, 5 bases remained unmatched. DNA of the CDR3: TGCAGCGCTAGCGGGGTGCGGGAGACCCAGTACTTC. It encodes CSASGVRETQYF.

The rearrangement uses TRBV10-2 and TRBJ2-7; TRBD1 matches at 9 bases. The CDR3 is 15 residues long. J was trimmed by 5 bases and V by 0 bases; bases with no gene match: 5. Germline loops: CDR1 WSHSY, CDR2 SAAADI. CDR3 coding DNA: TGCGCCAGCAGTGAGTCTGGGACAGGGATCCACGAGCAGTACTTC. Protein sequence: CASSESGTGIHEQYF.

This clonotype was seen many times. V gene TRBV5-1 combines with J gene TRBJ2-7; no reliable D call. V lost 0 bases, J lost 6 bases, and 13 bases lay in between. Germline V gene lookup returns CDR1 SGHRS and CDR2 YFSETQ. The CDR3 has 14 amino acids. In nucleotides, the CDR3 is TGCGCCAGCAGCTTGGAGACCGGGCTGAGCGAGCAGTACTTC. This encodes CASSLETGLSEQYF.

This clonotype has ten or more counts. The V and J genes are TRBV6-1 and TRBJ2-4; TRBD2 matches at 7 bases. V shed 4 bases, J shed 9 bases, and the junction held 6 bases outside the gene matches. Germline V gene sequence: CDR1 MNHNS, CDR2 SASEGT. There are 13 residues in the CDR3. This chain's CDR3 is CASSAPGGGIQYF. CDR3 nucleotides: TGTGCCAGCAGTGCGCCGGGGGGAGGCATTCAGTACTTC.

The table lists this clonotype with many counts. The rearrangement uses TRBV20-1 and TRBJ2-5; D is possibly TRBD1 or TRBD2 (6 bases each). The CDR3 is 12 amino acids. The germline V and J ends were trimmed by 3 bases and 5 bases, with 10 bases remaining between them. CDR1 and CDR2 from the germline V gene are DFQATT and SNEGSKA (reference sequence). Here the CDR3 DNA reads TGCAGTGCTAGCATCGGGGGCGAGACCCAGTACTTC. Protein sequence: CSASIGGETQYF.

This clonotype was seen at least ten times. The chain employs TRBV20-1 and TRBJ2-3; TRBD2 agrees at 7 bases. V dropped 5 bases and J dropped 3; count of bases not matched to a gene: 8. CDR1 is DFQATT, CDR2 SNEGSKA, per germline (reference sequence). The CDR3 length is 14 residues. CDR3 residues: CSAQLAYLTDTQYF. The CDR3 nucleotides are TGCAGTGCTCAACTAGCGTATCTGACAGATACGCAGTATTTT.

Many counts were recorded for this clonotype. The CDR3 coding sequence is TGTGCCATCGGTCGGGCGCCGAAGAACACTGAAGCTTTCTTT. Protein sequence: CAIGRAPKNTEAFF. The rearrangement uses TRBV10-3 and TRBJ1-1; no definite D call. The CDR3 contains 14 residues. V was shortened by 8 bases and J by 1 base, with 14 bases between the two germline ends. The germline CDR1 and CDR2 sequences are ENHRY and SYGVKD.

This clonotype was observed a handful of times. This chain connects TRBV12-3 or TRBV12-4 to TRBJ2-3; a possible D gene is TRBD2 (6 bases). V shed 6 bases and J shed 0 bases, with 19 bases lying between them. CDR3 length: 17 amino acids. The CDR3 reads CASSTLPLGTSTDTQYF. The CDR3 nucleotides are TGTGCCAGCAGCACCCTCCCACTGGGGACTAGCACAGATACGCAGTATTTT.

This clonotype was detected ten times or more. CDR3 DNA sequence: TGTGCCAGCGGCCGACCTTCCTATGGCTACACCTTC. The encoded protein is CASGRPSYGYTF. The chain has TRBV2 and TRBJ1-2; unclear D gene. The CDR3 has 12 residues. The V end lost 8 bases, the J end lost 4 bases, and 11 bases lay between the germline ends. CDR1 SNHLY and CDR2 FYNNEI come from the germline V gene.

This clonotype turned up a few times. The V call is TRBV6-6, the J call TRBJ2-1, with D tentatively TRBD2 (6 bases). CDR1 and CDR2 from the germline V gene are MNHNY and SVGAGI (reference sequence). The length of the CDR3 is 13 residues. Trimming shortened V by 6 bases and J by 4 bases, and 10 bases separated the two germline ends. CDR3 nucleotide sequence: TGTGCCAGCAGGGGGGGAGGTTACAATGAGCAGTTCTTC. It is translated as CASRGGGYNEQFF.

This clonotype came up a few times. V is TRBV11-2 and J is TRBJ2-1, with TRBD2 matching over 11 bases. Per the germline V gene, CDR1 is SGHAT and CDR2 is FQNNGV. Losses at the gene ends were 6 bases for V and 6 bases for J; bases not matched to a gene: 19. The length of the CDR3 is 19 residues. The CDR3 loop reads CASSLQPGLSGGAANEQFF. Written as DNA, the CDR3 is TGTGCCAGCAGTTTACAACCTGGTCTTAGCGGGGGGGCCGCCAATGAGCAGTTCTTC.